The 8 T cell receptor beta chains presented below share a single source sample, sequenced in a study of Graves' ophthalmopathy and Graves' hyperthyroidism. RNA served as the template for amplifying TCR beta CDR3 regions. Investigators did first-round RT-PCR with HTBI primers, then second-round multiplex PCR. TCRdb ran MiXCR on the multiplex PCR reads and lists one entry per CDR3 protein. The sample consists of 500,000 to 600,000 distinct CDR3 sequences, less than 45% of them appearing once. What was sequenced was peripheral blood or thyroid tissue (not recorded which). The receptors shown here come from an adult man with Graves' hyperthyroidism.

This clonotype was counted ten times or more. The chain recombines TRBV7-2 with TRBJ1-1, with no clear D. CDR1 is SGHTA, CDR2 FQGNSA, per germline. This CDR3 region has 13 residues. Trimming cost V 6 bases and J 1 base, with 9 bases left between them. CDR3 protein: CASRTSPNTEAFF. CDR3 coding DNA: TGTGCCAGCAGGACCAGTCCGAACACTGAAGCTTTCTTT.

The rearrangement joins TRBV12-3 or TRBV12-4 to TRBJ2-7, with D maybe TRBD1 (5 bases). CDR3 length equals 16 residues. The ends were cut back, 2 bases at V and 8 bases at J, with 22 bases in the middle. CDR3 nucleotides: TGTGCCAGCAGTTTAAATATTGGGGCGCAGACTTACAAGCAGTACTTC. Its translation is CASSLNIGAQTYKQYF.

This chain joins TRBV6-1 and TRBJ2-5; D is uncertain. Germline loops: CDR1 MNHNS, CDR2 SASEGT. Trimming cost V 4 bases and J 3 bases, with 15 bases left between them. The CDR3 length is 15 residues. The DNA for the CDR3 is TGTGCCAGCAGTGTCGCCGGAAAGAAAGAAGAGACCCAGTACTTC. Its protein is CASSVAGKKEETQYF.

This clonotype was observed many times. The chain uses TRBV29-1 and TRBJ1-2; 10 bases line up with TRBD1. This CDR3 contains 13 residues. V trimming: 8 bases; J trimming: 6 bases; junction bases outside the gene matches: 9. CDR1 and CDR2 (germline): SQVTM, ANQGSEA. The CDR3 sequence is CSSEGDRGHGYTF. CDR3 nucleotide sequence: TGCAGCTCGGAGGGGGACAGGGGACATGGCTACACCTTC.

This clonotype was detected a few times. The V gene is TRBV9, the J gene TRBJ2-3; D gene ambiguous. CDR1 SGDLS and CDR2 YYNGEE come from the germline V gene. Trimming stripped 4 bases from V and 4 bases from J, with 16 bases between. The CDR3 length is 15 residues. This chain's CDR3 is CASSPQRTYSDTQYF. In DNA, the CDR3 is TGTGCCAGCAGCCCCCAGCGTACATACTCAGATACGCAGTATTTT.

At least ten counts were recorded for this clonotype. The chain employs TRBV2 and TRBJ1-5; D remains ambiguous. Germline assignment: CDR1 SNHLY and CDR2 FYNNEI. This CDR3 is 11 amino acids long. Trimming took off 6 bases at V and 10 bases at J, with 10 bases between the two ends. CDR3 in DNA: TGTGCCAGCAGGGATAAATTCCCCCAGCATTTT. It specifies CASRDKFPQHF.

This clonotype was seen a few times. The chain carries TRBV7-9 and TRBJ1-1, with 7 bases identical to TRBD1. Germline CDR1 and CDR2: SEHNR and FQNEAQ (reference sequence). With V trimmed by 5 bases and J by 10 bases, 10 bases remained unmatched. The CDR3 extends over 13 amino acids. Written as DNA, the CDR3 is TGTGCCAGCAGCCCACAGGGGATAGGAGGAGCTTTCTTT. As protein: CASSPQGIGGAFF.

Of note for this clonotype: This likely comes from a read error, as the CDR3 has no conserved phenylalanine or tryptophan at its end. The rearrangement links TRBV4-1 to TRBJ1-6; TRBD1 agrees at 7 bases. V lost 4 bases to trimming and J lost 4 bases; unmatched junction nucleotides: 1. Germline V gene sequence: CDR1 MGHRA, CDR2 YSYEKL. CDR3 size: 14 residues. In DNA, the CDR3 is TGCGCCAGCAGCCTGACAGGGTATAATTCACCCCTCCACCTT. Translating gives CASSLTGYNSPLHL.